This T cell receptor beta chain stems from a study of blood T cell repertoires in COVID-19. In the study overall: Samples taken during acute and convalescent COVID-19 were collected in the United States, Italy and Spain. Sample material is recorded as cDNA or gDNA derived from T cells, B-cell-depleted T cells, or PBMCs.

Germline V gene data show CDR1 as SQVTM and CDR2 as ANQGSEA. This CDR3 region has 13 residues. V trimming: 4 bases; J trimming: 6 bases; junction bases outside the gene matches: 5. Original data processing: Reference gene primer amplification gave nucleated cell count estimates. Libraries were prepared by immunoSEQ multiplex PCR; TCRdb keeps only in-frame clonotypes and omits some of them. V and J calls and clone size come straight from that table; D and trimming were deduced from the DNA. Here the sample spans about 360,000 clones, around 87% being singletons. This sequence joins TRBV29-1 and TRBJ1-2, with 10 nucleotides matching TRBD1. This sequence originates from a human donor in a cohort sampled during active COVID-19. The sample was peripheral blood. CDR3 coding DNA: TGCAGCGTTGTGGACAGGGGGGTTGATGGCTACACCTTC. This encodes CSVVDRGVDGYTF.